The TCR beta chain described here comes from a study of blood T cell repertoires in COVID-19. Study-wide background: Sources were T cells, B-cell-depleted T cells, or PBMCs; the material itself was cDNA or gDNA.

Trimming took 0 bases from V and 0 from J, leaving 6 bases between them. CDR3 length equals 14 residues. Germline CDR1 reads MNHEY; CDR2 reads SVGEGT. Clones were read by immunoSEQ multiplex PCR, and TCRdb kept only the in-frame ones, dropping some. The table includes about 64,000 clones, 75% to 85% detected once. This chain links TRBV6-2 or TRBV6-3 with TRBJ2-7; D gene unclear. The source is a human donor in a cohort sampled during active COVID-19. Sample: peripheral blood. The CDR3 nucleotides read TGTGCCAGCAGTTACTCGGCCCACTCCTACGAGCAGTACTTC. This encodes CASSYSAHSYEQYF.